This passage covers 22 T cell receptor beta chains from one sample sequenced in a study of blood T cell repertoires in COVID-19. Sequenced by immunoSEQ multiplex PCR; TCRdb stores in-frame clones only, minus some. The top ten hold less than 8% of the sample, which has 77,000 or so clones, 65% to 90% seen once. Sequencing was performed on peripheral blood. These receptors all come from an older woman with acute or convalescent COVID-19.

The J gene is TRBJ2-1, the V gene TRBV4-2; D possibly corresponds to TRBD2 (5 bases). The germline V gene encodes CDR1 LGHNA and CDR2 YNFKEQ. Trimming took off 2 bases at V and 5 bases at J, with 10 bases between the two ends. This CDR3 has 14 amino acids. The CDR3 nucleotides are TGTGCCAGCAGCCAAATCGCCGGGGACAATGAGCAGTTCTTC. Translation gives CASSQIAGDNEQFF.

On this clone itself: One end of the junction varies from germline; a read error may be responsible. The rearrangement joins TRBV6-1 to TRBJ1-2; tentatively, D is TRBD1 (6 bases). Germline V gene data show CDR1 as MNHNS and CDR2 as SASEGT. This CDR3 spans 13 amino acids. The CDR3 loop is CASREDRFYGYTF. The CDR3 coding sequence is TGTGCCAGCAGGGAAGACAGGTTCTATGGCTACACCTTC.

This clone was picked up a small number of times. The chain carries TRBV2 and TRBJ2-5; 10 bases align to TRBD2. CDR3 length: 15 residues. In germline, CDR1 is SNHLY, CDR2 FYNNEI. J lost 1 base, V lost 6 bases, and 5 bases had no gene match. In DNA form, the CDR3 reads TGTGCCAGCAGACTAGCGGGGATCCCCCAAGAGACCCAGTACTTC. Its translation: CASRLAGIPQETQYF.

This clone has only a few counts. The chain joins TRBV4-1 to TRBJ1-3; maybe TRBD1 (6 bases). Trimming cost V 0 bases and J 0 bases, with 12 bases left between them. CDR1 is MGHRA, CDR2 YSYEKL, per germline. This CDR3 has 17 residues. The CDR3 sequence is CASSQDRGSYSGNTIYF. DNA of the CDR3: TGCGCCAGCAGCCAAGACAGGGGCTCTTACTCTGGAAACACCATATATTTT.

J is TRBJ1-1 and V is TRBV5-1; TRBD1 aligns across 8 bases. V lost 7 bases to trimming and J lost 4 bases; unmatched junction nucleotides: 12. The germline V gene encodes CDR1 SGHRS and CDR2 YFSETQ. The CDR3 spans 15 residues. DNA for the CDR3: TGCGCCAGCGCCCAGACAGGGGTTTTGGGCACTGAAGCTTTCTTT. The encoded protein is CASAQTGVLGTEAFF.

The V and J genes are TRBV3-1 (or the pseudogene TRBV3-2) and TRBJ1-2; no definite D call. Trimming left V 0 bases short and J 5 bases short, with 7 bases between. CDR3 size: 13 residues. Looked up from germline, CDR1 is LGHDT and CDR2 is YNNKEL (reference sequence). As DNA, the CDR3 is TGTGCCAGCAGCCAAGATCTCAGTTATGGCTACACCTTC. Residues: CASSQDLSYGYTF.

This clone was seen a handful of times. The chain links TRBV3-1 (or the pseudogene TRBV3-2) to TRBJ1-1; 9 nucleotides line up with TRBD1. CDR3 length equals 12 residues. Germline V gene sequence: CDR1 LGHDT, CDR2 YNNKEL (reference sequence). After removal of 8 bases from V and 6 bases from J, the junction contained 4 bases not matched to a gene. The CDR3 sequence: CASGTGISEAFF. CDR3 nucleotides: TGTGCCAGCGGGACAGGGATATCTGAAGCTTTCTTT.

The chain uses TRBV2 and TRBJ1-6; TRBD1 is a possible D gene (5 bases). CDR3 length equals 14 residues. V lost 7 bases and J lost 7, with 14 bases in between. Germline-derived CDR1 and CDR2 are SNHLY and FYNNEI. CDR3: CASKTDGSNSPLHF. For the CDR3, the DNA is TGTGCCAGCAAGACAGATGGATCCAATTCACCCCTCCACTTT.

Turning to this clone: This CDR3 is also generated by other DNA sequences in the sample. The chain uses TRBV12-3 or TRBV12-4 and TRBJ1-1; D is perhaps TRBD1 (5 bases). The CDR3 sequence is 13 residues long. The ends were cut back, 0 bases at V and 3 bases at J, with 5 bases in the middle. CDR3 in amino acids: CASSLAGDTEAFF. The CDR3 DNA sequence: TGTGCCAGCAGTTTAGCAGGGGACACTGAAGCTTTCTTT.

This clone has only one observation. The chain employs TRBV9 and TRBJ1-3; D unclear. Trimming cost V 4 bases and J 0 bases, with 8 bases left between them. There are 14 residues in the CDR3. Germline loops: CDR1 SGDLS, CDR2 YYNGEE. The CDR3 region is CASSPPFSGNTIYF. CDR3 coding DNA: TGTGCCAGCAGCCCCCCTTTCTCTGGAAACACCATATATTTT. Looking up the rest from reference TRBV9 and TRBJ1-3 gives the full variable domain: DSGVTQTPKHLITATGQRVTLRCSPRSGDLSVYWYQQSLDQGLQFLIQYYNGEERAKGNILERFSAQQFPDLHSELNLSSLELGDSALYFCASSPPFSGNTIYFGEGSWLTVV.

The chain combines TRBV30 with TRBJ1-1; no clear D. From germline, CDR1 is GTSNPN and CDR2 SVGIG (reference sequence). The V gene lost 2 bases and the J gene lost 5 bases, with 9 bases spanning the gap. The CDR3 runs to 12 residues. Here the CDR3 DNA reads TGTGCCTGGAGTCCGCGGAGGACTGAAGCTTTCTTT. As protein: CAWSPRRTEAFF.

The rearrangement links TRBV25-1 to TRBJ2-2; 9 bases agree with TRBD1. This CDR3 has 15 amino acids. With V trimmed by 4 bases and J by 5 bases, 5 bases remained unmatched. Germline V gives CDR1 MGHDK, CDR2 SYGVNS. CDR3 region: CASSGGTGRTGELFF. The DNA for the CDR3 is TGTGCCAGCAGTGGAGGGACAGGGAGGACCGGGGAGCTGTTTTTT.

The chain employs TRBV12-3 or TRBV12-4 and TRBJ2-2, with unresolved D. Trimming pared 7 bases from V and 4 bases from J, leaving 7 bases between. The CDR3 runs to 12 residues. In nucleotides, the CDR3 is TGTGCCAGCACTCCTGTCACCGGGGAGCTGTTTTTT. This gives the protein CASTPVTGELFF.

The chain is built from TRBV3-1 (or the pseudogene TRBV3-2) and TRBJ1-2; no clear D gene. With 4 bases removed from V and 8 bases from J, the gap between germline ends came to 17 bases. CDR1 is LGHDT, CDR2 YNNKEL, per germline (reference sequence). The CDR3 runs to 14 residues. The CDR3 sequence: CASSPSGTVGGYTF. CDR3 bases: TGTGCCAGCAGCCCCAGCGGAACAGTCGGCGGCTACACCTTC.

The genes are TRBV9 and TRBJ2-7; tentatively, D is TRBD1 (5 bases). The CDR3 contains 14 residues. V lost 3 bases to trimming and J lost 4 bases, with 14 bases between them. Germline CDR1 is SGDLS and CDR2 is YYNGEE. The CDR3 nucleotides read TGTGCCAGCAGCGAAAGCAGGGATAAATACGAGCAGTACTTC. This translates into CASSESRDKYEQYF.

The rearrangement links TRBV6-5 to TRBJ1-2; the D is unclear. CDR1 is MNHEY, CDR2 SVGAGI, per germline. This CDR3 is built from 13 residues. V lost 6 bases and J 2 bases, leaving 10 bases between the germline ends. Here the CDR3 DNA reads TGTGCCAGCAGACGGGCGGGCAACTATGGCTACACCTTC. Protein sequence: CASRRAGNYGYTF.

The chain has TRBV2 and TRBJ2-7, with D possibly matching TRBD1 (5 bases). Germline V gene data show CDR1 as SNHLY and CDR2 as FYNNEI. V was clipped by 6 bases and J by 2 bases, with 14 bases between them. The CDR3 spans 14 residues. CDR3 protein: CASRGLGATYEQYF. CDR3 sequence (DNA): TGTGCCAGCAGGGGATTAGGGGCCACCTACGAGCAGTACTTC. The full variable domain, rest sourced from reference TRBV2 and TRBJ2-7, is EPEVTQTPSHQVTQMGQEVILRCVPISNHLYFYWYRQILGQKVEFLVSFYNNEISEKSEIFDDQFSVERPDGSNFTLKIRSTKLEDSAMYFCASRGLGATYEQYFGPGTRLTVT.

The CDR3 sequence is CASSIDPRGTTEAFF. The CDR3 DNA sequence: TGTGCCAGTAGTATAGATCCCAGGGGAACCACTGAAGCTTTCTTT. The chain is built from TRBV19 and TRBJ1-1, with a tentative D call TRBD1 (6 bases). CDR3 length: 15 amino acids. The germline V gene has CDR1 LNHDA and CDR2 SQIVND (reference sequence). V gave up 0 bases and J gave up 4 bases, with 12 bases separating them.

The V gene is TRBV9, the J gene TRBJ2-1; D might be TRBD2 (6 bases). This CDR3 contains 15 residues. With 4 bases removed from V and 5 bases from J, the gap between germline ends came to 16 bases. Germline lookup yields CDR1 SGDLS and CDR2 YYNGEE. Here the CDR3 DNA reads TGTGCCAGCAGCCTGGATGGACGGAGGGACAATGAGCAGTTCTTC. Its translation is CASSLDGRRDNEQFF.

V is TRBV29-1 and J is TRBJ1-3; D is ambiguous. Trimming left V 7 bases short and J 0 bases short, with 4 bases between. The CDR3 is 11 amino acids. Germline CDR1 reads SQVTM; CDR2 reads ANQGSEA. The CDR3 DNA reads TGCAGCGCCTCCTCTGGAAACACCATATATTTT. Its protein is CSASSGNTIYF. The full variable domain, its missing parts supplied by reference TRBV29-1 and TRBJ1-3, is SAVISQKPSRDICQRGTSLTIQCQVDSQVTMMFWYRQQPGQSLTLIATANQGSEATYESGFVIDKFPISRPNLTFSTLTVSNMSPEDSSIYLCSASSGNTIYFGEGSWLTVV.

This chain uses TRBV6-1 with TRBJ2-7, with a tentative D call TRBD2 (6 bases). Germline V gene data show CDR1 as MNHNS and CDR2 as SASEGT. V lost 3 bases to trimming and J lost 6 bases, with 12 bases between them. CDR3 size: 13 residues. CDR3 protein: CASSDLRGGEQYF. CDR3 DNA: TGTGCCAGCAGTGACCTTCGGGGAGGCGAGCAGTACTTC.

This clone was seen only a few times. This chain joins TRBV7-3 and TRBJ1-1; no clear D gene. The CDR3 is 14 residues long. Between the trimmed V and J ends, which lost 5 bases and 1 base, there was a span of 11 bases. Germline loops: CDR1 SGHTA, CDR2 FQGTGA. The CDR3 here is CASSPPGRNTEAFF. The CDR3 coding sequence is TGTGCCAGCAGCCCCCCGGGGAGGAACACTGAAGCTTTCTTT.